The clone carrying this TCR beta chain appeared many times. Its antigen is as yet unknown. These data are taken from a study of response to subunit inactivated influenza vaccine. Study observations and caveats: The authors proposed limited new T cell recruitment per seasonal influenza vaccination.

MiXCR, applied by TCRdb to the RT-PCR reads, yields one record per CDR3 protein. The data contain about 530,000 distinct CDR3 sequences, roughly 13% of them seen just once; the ten biggest clones take up 10% to 15%. The CDR3 extends over 14 amino acids. V lost 3 bases and J lost 5, with 13 bases in between. The starting material was PBMCs from blood, obtained 35 to 45 days after vaccination. The chain combines TRBV12-3 or TRBV12-4 with TRBJ2-5; D is perhaps TRBD2 (6 bases). The receptor was derived from a man between 45 and 60 years old who received an inactivated influenza vaccine. The CDR3 loop reads CASSFPGAGETQYF. The CDR3 DNA sequence: TGTGCCAGCAGTTTCCCCGGGGCGGGGGAGACCCAGTACTTC.